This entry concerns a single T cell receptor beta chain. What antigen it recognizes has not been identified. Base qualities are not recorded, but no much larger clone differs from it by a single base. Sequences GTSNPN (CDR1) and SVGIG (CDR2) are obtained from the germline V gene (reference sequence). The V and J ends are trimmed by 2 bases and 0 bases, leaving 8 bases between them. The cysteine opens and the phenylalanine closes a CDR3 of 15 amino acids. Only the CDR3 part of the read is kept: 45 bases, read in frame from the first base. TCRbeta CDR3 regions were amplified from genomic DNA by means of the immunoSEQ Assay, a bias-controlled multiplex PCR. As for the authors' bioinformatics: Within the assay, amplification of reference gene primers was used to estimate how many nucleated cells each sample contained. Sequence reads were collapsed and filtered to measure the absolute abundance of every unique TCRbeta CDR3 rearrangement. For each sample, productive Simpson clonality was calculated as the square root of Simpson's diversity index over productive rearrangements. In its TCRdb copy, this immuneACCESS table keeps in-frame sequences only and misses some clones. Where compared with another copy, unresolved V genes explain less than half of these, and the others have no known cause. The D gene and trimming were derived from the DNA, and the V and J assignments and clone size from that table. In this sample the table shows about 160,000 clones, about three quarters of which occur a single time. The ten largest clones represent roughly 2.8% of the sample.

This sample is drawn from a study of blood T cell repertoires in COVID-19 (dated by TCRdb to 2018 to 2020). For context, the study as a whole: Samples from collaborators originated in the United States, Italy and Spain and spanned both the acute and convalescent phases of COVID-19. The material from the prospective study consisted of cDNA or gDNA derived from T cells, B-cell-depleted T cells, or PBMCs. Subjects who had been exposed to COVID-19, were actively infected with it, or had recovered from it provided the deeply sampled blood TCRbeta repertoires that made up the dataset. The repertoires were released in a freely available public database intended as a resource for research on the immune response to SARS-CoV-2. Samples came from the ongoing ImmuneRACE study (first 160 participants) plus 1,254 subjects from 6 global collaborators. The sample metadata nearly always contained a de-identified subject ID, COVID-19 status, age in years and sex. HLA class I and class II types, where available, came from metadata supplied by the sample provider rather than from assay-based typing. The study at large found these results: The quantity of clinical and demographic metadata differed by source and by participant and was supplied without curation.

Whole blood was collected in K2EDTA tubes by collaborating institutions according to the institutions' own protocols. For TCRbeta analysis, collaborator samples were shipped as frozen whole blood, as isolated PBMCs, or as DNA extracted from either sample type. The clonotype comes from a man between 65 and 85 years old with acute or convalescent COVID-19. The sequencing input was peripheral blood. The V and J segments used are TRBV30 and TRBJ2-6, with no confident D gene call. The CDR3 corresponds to CAWSLHLSGANVLTF. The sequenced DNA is TGTGCCTGGAGTTTACACCTCTCTGGGGCCAACGTCCTGACTTTC.